This entry lists 32 T cell receptor beta chains sequenced from one sample in a study of chemoradiotherapy in HPV16-positive cancers. Sequencing was performed with immunoSEQ multiplex PCR; in TCRdb, only in-frame clones are kept and a portion is missing. The repertoire has over a thousand clones, about 85% of them found once; the top ten carry approximately 5.6%. The sequences come from tumor tissue, collected from a patient who underwent chemoradiotherapy. The source is a human donor with HPV-associated anogenital cancer.

This clone was counted a few times. The CDR3 protein is CASSHPCLAGAYEQYV. The CDR3 coding sequence is TGCGCCAGCAGCCACCCGTGCCTAGCGGGAGCCTACGAGCAGTACGTC. This chain uses TRBV4-1 with TRBJ2-7, with 10 bases matching TRBD2. The V gene's germline CDR1 is MGHRA and CDR2 YSYEKL. V was clipped by 3 bases and J by 2 bases; unmatched bases: 7. CDR3 length equals 16 residues.

The rearrangement joins TRBV20-1 to TRBJ2-1, with D perhaps TRBD2 (5 bases). CDR1 and CDR2 from the germline V gene are DFQATT and SNEGSKA (reference sequence). The ends were cut back, 8 bases at V and 4 bases at J, with 9 bases in the middle. CDR3 length: 11 amino acids. This CDR3 reads CSYTGYNEQFF. CDR3 sequence (DNA): TGCAGTTACACGGGGTACAATGAGCAGTTCTTC.

This clone is a singleton in its sample. The chain carries TRBV5-1 and TRBJ2-1, with D hard to call. Per the germline V gene, CDR1 is SGHRS and CDR2 is YFSETQ. V was cut by 5 bases and J by 4 bases, with 4 bases left in between. The CDR3 runs to 11 residues. CDR3 loop: CASSEYNEQFF. The CDR3 nucleotides are TGCGCCAGCAGTGAATACAATGAGCAGTTCTTC.

The chain links TRBV6-4 to TRBJ2-2, with D possibly being TRBD2 (5 bases). The V gene's germline CDR1 is MRHNA and CDR2 SNTAGT. V lost 2 bases and J 4 bases, leaving 5 bases between the germline ends. The CDR3 spans 13 residues. CDR3: CASSDTSTGELFF. CDR3 coding DNA: TGTGCCAGCAGTGACACTAGCACCGGGGAGCTGTTTTTT.

The chain has TRBV5-5 and TRBJ2-5; 7 nucleotides match TRBD1. The CDR3 consists of 17 residues. CDR1 and CDR2 (germline): SGHKS, YYEKEE (reference sequence). J lost 0 bases, V lost 2 bases, and 10 bases had no gene match. The CDR3 here is CASSLFRDSTYQETQYF. The CDR3 coding sequence is TGTGCCAGCAGCTTATTCCGGGACAGCACGTACCAAGAGACCCAGTACTTC.

This chain joins TRBV2 and TRBJ2-3, with 8 positions matching TRBD2. V lost 3 bases to trimming and J lost 2 bases; unmatched junction nucleotides: 4. Germline V gene data show CDR1 as SNHLY and CDR2 as FYNNEI. The CDR3 runs 15 residues. CDR3 sequence (DNA): TGTGCCAGCAGTGATCGGGGGGGCCCCACAGATACGCAGTATTTT. Residues: CASSDRGGPTDTQYF. Looking up the rest from reference TRBV2 and TRBJ2-3 gives the full variable domain: EPEVTQTPSHQVTQMGQEVILRCVPISNHLYFYWYRQILGQKVEFLVSFYNNEISEKSEIFDDQFSVERPDGSNFTLKIRSTKLEDSAMYFCASSDRGGPTDTQYFGPGTRLTVL.

The chain joins TRBV4-3 to TRBJ2-2, with no clear D. Between the trimmed V and J ends, which lost 4 bases and 7 bases, there was a span of 7 bases. Germline-derived CDR1 and CDR2 are LGHNA and YSLEER. There are 12 residues in the CDR3. CDR3 DNA sequence: TGCGCCAGCAGCCTAACCGACGGGGAGCTGTTTTTT. Residues: CASSLTDGELFF.

J is TRBJ1-5 and V is TRBV29-1; TRBD1 matches 7 bases. Per germline, CDR1 SQVTM and CDR2 ANQGSEA. This CDR3 spans 13 amino acids. V shed 1 base, J shed 5 bases, and the junction held 2 bases outside the gene matches. The CDR3 loop reads CSVEGDRDQPQHF. DNA for the CDR3: TGCAGCGTTGAAGGCGACAGGGATCAGCCCCAGCATTTT.

The rearrangement joins TRBV6-1 to TRBJ1-1, with 11 nucleotides matching TRBD1. CDR3 length: 15 residues. Germline V CDR1 and CDR2: MNHNS, SASEGT. The junction had 3 bases not matched to a gene; V was cut back by 1 base and J by 5 bases. The CDR3 DNA sequence: TGTGCCAGCAGTGAAGGGACAGGGGGCCATACTGAAGCTTTCTTT. Translating it yields CASSEGTGGHTEAFF.

This chain connects TRBV30 to TRBJ2-7; possibly TRBD1 or TRBD2 for D (5 bases each). From germline, CDR1 is GTSNPN and CDR2 SVGIG (reference sequence). The germline V and J ends were trimmed by 6 bases and 3 bases, with 15 bases remaining between them. This CDR3 has 13 amino acids. The chain's CDR3 is CACSRDGHYEQYF. Here the CDR3 DNA reads TGTGCCTGTTCCCGGGACGGGCACTACGAGCAGTACTTC.

This clone was counted once. The chain uses TRBV29-1 and TRBJ1-2; D not certain. The CDR3 sequence is 14 residues long. From germline, CDR1 is SQVTM and CDR2 ANQGSEA. The ends were cut back, 4 bases at V and 4 bases at J, with 16 bases in the middle. CDR3 sequence: CSVAISPIGYGYTF. The CDR3 nucleotides are TGCAGCGTTGCTATCTCCCCGATAGGCTATGGCTACACCTTC.

The chain employs TRBV4-1 and TRBJ1-1, with 8 bases lining up with TRBD1. The germline CDR1 and CDR2 sequences are MGHRA and YSYEKL. The CDR3 is made up of 15 amino acids. J was trimmed by 3 bases and V by 3 bases; bases with no gene match: 6. In nucleotides, the CDR3 is TGCGCCAGCAGCCACCAGGACAGGGCGGACACTGAAGCTTTCTTT. Translation gives CASSHQDRADTEAFF.

The gene calls are TRBV6-5 and TRBJ2-2; possible D gene TRBD1, 5 bases. V lost 0 bases and J lost 0, with 8 bases in between. There are 16 residues in the CDR3. The germline V gene has CDR1 MNHEY and CDR2 SVGAGI. This CDR3 reads CASSYSMGPNTGELFF. The CDR3 nucleotides read TGTGCCAGCAGTTACTCTATGGGGCCGAACACCGGGGAGCTGTTTTTT.

CDR3 sequence (DNA): TGCGCCAGCAGCCAAGAATTACAAGGGAGATATGGCTACACCTTC. Amino acid sequence: CASSQELQGRYGYTF. The chain employs TRBV4-3 and TRBJ1-2; D uncertain. Deletions cut 0 bases from V and 5 bases from J, with 13 bases between. The CDR3 contains 15 residues. Germline loops: CDR1 LGHNA, CDR2 YSLEER.

The chain has TRBV28 and TRBJ1-5, with 12 bases fitting TRBD1. The CDR3 covers 16 residues. Trimming at V came to 2 bases and at J to 6 bases, leaving 5 bases not matched to a gene. Germline-derived CDR1 and CDR2 are MDHEN and SYDVKM. In DNA, the CDR3 is TGTGCCAGCAGTTTACAGGGACAGGGGGCCGCTCAGCCCCAGCATTTT. It is translated as CASSLQGQGAAQPQHF.

This chain joins TRBV29-1 and TRBJ1-2; D ambiguous. CDR1 and CDR2 (germline): SQVTM, ANQGSEA. This CDR3 contains 8 residues. Trimming removed 4 bases from V and 12 bases from J, with 6 bases in between. The CDR3 coding sequence is TGCAGCGTTGCCTGGGACACCTTC. Residues: CSVAWDTF.

This chain connects TRBV27 to TRBJ1-1; no definite D call. V gave up 3 bases and J gave up 5 bases, with 10 bases separating them. In germline, CDR1 is MNHEY, CDR2 SMNVEV (reference sequence). The CDR3 contains 13 residues. In nucleotides, the CDR3 is TGTGCCAGCAGTTTCCGGGTTACGACTGAAGCTTTCTTT. It translates to CASSFRVTTEAFF.

This chain uses TRBV4-1 with TRBJ1-2; tentatively, D is TRBD1 (5 bases). The CDR3 contains 14 residues. V lost 3 bases and J lost 5, with 13 bases in between. Germline CDR1 reads MGHRA; CDR2 reads YSYEKL. DNA of the CDR3: TGCGCCAGCAGCCATGCGGGGCAGGCATATGGCTACACCTTC. This gives the protein CASSHAGQAYGYTF.

The V and J genes are TRBV30 and TRBJ2-3; 11 nucleotides agree with TRBD1. The CDR3 spans 14 residues. CDR1 is GTSNPN and CDR2 is SVGIG in the germline V gene (reference sequence). Trimming took 3 bases from V and 7 from J; bases not matched to a gene: 6. Here the CDR3 DNA reads TGTGCCTGGAGCCCGGGACAGGGGGGGAATACGCAGTATTTT. Amino acid sequence: CAWSPGQGGNTQYF.

The rearrangement uses TRBV19 and TRBJ2-2, with 14 bases fitting TRBD2. Germline trimming cut 10 bases from V and 1 base from J; bases unmatched to any gene: 5. The CDR3 has 16 residues. Germline V lookup: CDR1 LNHDA, CDR2 SQIVND (reference sequence). The CDR3 reads CAIRGTSGGNTGELFF. The CDR3 DNA reads TGTGCCATACGCGGGACTAGCGGGGGGAACACCGGGGAGCTGTTTTTT.

The rearrangement uses TRBV30 and TRBJ2-2; 7 nucleotides agree with TRBD1. Losses at the gene ends were 0 bases for V and 3 bases for J; bases not matched to a gene: 4. The CDR3 runs 15 residues. Per germline, CDR1 GTSNPN and CDR2 SVGIG (reference sequence). The chain's CDR3 is CAWSVRTGYTGELFF. CDR3 bases: TGTGCCTGGAGTGTAAGGACAGGCTACACCGGGGAGCTGTTTTTT.

This clone appeared a few times. The rearrangement joins TRBV5-1 to TRBJ2-2, with D perhaps matching TRBD1 (5 bases). Germline CDR1 and CDR2: SGHRS and YFSETQ. Trimming removed 5 bases at V and 5 bases at J, with 10 bases between. The CDR3 runs 13 residues. As DNA, the CDR3 is TGCGCCAGCAGTTCAGGGTATACCGGGGAGCTGTTTTTT. Translation: CASSSGYTGELFF.

The chain recombines TRBV15 with TRBJ2-7; D is uncertain. The CDR3 is 13 amino acids. Looked up from germline, CDR1 is LNHNV and CDR2 is YYDKDF (reference sequence). V gave up 0 bases and J gave up 3 bases, with 6 bases separating them. CDR3 sequence reads: CATSRDSGYEQYF. The CDR3 DNA is TGTGCCACCAGCAGAGATTCCGGCTACGAGCAGTACTTC.

This rearrangement joins TRBV13 to TRBJ2-7; no definite D call. The CDR3 loop spans 12 amino acids. Germline loops: CDR1 PRHDT, CDR2 FYEKMQ (reference sequence). With 1 base removed from V and 2 bases from J, the gap between germline ends came to 3 bases. CDR3 coding DNA: TGTGCCAGCAGCTTAGTACCCTACGAGCAGTACGTC. Its translation: CASSLVPYEQYV.

The rearrangement joins TRBV11-3 to TRBJ1-4; D gene unclear. CDR1 and CDR2 from the germline V gene are SGHNT and YENEEA. This CDR3 region has 13 residues. V was pared by 5 bases and J by 11 bases, with 15 bases between. The CDR3 region is CASSLPGEYKLFF. In DNA form, the CDR3 reads TGTGCCAGCAGCCTTCCAGGCGAGTACAAACTGTTTTTT.

This chain uses TRBV19 with TRBJ2-7; no firm D call. The CDR3 runs 12 residues. V shed 5 bases and J shed 3 bases, with 8 bases lying between them. Per germline, CDR1 LNHDA and CDR2 SQIVND (reference sequence). The CDR3 DNA reads as TGTGCCAGTAGTTCAGGCCACTACGAGCAGTACTTC. This codes for CASSSGHYEQYF.

This clone counts as large. The chain combines TRBV19 with TRBJ2-7; 9 bases are a match to TRBD2. This CDR3 comprises 14 residues. CDR1 and CDR2 from the germline V gene are LNHDA and SQIVND (reference sequence). Trimming removed 2 bases from V and 5 bases from J; junction bases left unmatched: 4. The CDR3 DNA sequence: TGTGCCAGTAGTATACTAGCGGGGCAGGACGAGCAGTACTTC. Protein: CASSILAGQDEQYF.

The J gene is TRBJ2-3, the V gene TRBV15; TRBD1 matches at 11 bases. This CDR3 is built from 16 residues. The trim removed 3 bases at V and 4 bases at J, leaving 6 bases unmatched. CDR1 and CDR2 from the germline V gene are LNHNV and YYDKDF (reference sequence). CDR3: CATSREPGQGADTQYF. CDR3 DNA sequence: TGTGCCACCAGCAGGGAACCGGGACAGGGGGCAGATACGCAGTATTTT.

This rearrangement joins TRBV11-2 to TRBJ2-3; the match to TRBD2 covers 8 bases. Germline assignment: CDR1 SGHAT and CDR2 FQNNGV. The CDR3 has 17 residues. Trimming at V came to 4 bases and at J to 4 bases, leaving 13 bases not matched to a gene. Here the CDR3 DNA reads TGTGCCAGCAGCTACGGGTCGGGGGGGCCCGTGGCAGATACGCAGTATTTT. Encoded protein: CASSYGSGGPVADTQYF. The variable domain in full, completed from reference TRBV11-2 and TRBJ2-3, reads EAGVAQSPRYKIIEKRQSVAFWCNPISGHATLYWYQQILGQGPKLLIQFQNNGVVDDSQLPKDRFSAERLKGVDSTLKIQPAKLEDSAVYLCASSYGSGGPVADTQYFGPGTRLTVL.

This chain uses TRBV20-1 with TRBJ1-2; the D is unclear. Trimming removed 4 bases at V and 3 bases at J, with 6 bases between. CDR1 is DFQATT, CDR2 SNEGSKA, per germline (reference sequence). There are 11 residues in the CDR3. CDR3 DNA: TGCAGTGCTACCGTGGACTATGGCTACACCTTC. It translates to CSATVDYGYTF.

This chain joins TRBV6-4 and TRBJ2-3, with 9 bases matching TRBD2. V shed 2 bases, J shed 4 bases, and the junction held 1 base outside the gene matches. CDR1 MRHNA and CDR2 SNTAGT come from the germline V gene. The CDR3 sequence is 14 residues long. The CDR3 region has the DNA TGTGCCAGCAGTGACGCGGGGGGGCCAGATACGCAGTATTTT. It yields the protein CASSDAGGPDTQYF.

DNA for the CDR3: TGCGCCAGCAGCATCGTGGGGCGAAGCGAAAAACTGTTTTTT. Protein product: CASSIVGRSEKLFF. The chain has TRBV5-1 and TRBJ1-4, with D tentatively TRBD1 (5 bases). Trimming took 4 bases from V and 8 from J, leaving 15 bases between them. The CDR3 runs to 14 residues. CDR1 SGHRS and CDR2 YFSETQ come from the germline V gene.